Listed here is a single T cell receptor (beta chain). This entry is derived from a study of blood T cell repertoires in COVID-19. The CDR3 contains 15 residues. Trimming took 4 bases from V and 4 from J; bases not matched to a gene: 7. Germline CDR1 LGHDT, CDR2 YNNKEL (reference sequence). TCRdb keeps only in-frame clones here, not all; method: immunoSEQ multiplex PCR. The repertoire has around 130,000 clones, roughly 72% of them found once; the top ten carry 10% to 14%. The gene calls are TRBV3-1 (or the pseudogene TRBV3-2) and TRBJ2-3, with 8 bases matching TRBD1. The sequence came from a human donor in a cohort sampled during active COVID-19. The sample comprised peripheral blood. CDR3 sequence reads: CASSPLTGVADTQYF. The CDR3 nucleotides are TGTGCCAGCAGCCCTCTGACAGGGGTTGCAGATACGCAGTATTTT.